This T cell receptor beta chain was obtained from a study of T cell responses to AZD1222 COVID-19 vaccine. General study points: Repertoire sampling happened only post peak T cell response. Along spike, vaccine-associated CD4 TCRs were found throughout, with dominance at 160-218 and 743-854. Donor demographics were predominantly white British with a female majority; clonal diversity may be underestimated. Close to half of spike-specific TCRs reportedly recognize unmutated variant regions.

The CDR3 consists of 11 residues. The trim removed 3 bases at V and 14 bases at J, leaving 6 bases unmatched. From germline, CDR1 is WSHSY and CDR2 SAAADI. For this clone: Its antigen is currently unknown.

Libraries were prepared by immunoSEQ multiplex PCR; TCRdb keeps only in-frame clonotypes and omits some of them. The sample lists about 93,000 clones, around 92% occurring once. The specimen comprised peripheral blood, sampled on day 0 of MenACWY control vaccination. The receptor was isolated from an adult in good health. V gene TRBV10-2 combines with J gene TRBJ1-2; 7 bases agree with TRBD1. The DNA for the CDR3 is TGCGCCAGCAGTGACCGACAGGGAGCAACCTTC. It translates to CASSDRQGATF.